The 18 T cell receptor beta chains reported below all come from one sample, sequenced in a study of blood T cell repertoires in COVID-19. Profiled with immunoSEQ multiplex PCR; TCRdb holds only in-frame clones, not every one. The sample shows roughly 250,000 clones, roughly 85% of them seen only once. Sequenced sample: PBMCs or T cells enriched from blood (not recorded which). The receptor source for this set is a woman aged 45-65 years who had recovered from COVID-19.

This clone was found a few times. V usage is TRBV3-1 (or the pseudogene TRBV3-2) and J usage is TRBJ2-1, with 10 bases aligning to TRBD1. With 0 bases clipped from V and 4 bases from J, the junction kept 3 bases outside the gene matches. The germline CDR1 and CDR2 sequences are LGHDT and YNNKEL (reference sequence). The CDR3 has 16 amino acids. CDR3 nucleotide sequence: TGTGCCAGCAGCCAAGATGGGACAGGGGTATACAATGAGCAGTTCTTC. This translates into CASSQDGTGVYNEQFF.

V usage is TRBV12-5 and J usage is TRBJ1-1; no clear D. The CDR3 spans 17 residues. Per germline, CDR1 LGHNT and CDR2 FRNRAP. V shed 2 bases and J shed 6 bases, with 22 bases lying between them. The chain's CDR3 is CASGLYGWAAAGSEAFF. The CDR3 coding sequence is TGTGCTAGTGGTTTGTATGGTTGGGCAGCTGCTGGGTCTGAAGCTTTCTTT.

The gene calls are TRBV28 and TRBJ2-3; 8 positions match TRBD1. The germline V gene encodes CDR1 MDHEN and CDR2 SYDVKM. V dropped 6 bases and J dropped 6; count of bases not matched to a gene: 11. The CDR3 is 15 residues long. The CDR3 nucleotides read TGTGCCAGCAGACGCTTTGGACAGGGTGAGGATACGCAGTATTTT. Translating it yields CASRRFGQGEDTQYF.

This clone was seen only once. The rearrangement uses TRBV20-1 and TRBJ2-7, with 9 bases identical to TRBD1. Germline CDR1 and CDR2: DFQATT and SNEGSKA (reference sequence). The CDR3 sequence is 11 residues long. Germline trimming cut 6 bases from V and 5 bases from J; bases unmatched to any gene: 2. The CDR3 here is CSARTGDEQYF. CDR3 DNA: TGCAGTGCAAGGACAGGGGACGAGCAGTACTTC.

The CDR3 reads CASSLEGAAQPQHF. In DNA form, the CDR3 reads TGCGCCAGCAGCTTGGAGGGGGCGGCTCAGCCCCAGCATTTT. The V call is TRBV5-1, the J call TRBJ1-5, with 7 nucleotides matching TRBD1. Germline CDR1 SGHRS, CDR2 YFSETQ. The CDR3 length is 14 residues. V gave up 0 bases and J gave up 6 bases; unmatched junction bases: 3.

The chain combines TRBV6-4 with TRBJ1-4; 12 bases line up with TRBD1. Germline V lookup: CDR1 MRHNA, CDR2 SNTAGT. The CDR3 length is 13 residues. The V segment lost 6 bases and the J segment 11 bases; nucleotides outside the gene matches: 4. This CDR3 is CASSRDRGLKLFF. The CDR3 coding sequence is TGTGCCAGCAGCCGGGACAGGGGGCTGAAACTGTTTTTT.

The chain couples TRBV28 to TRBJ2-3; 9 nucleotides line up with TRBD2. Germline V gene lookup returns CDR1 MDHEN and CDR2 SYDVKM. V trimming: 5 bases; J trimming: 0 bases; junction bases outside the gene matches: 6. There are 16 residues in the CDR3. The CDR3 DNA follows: TGTGCCAGCAGTCTGAGGCTAGCGGGAAGCACAGATACGCAGTATTTT. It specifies CASSLRLAGSTDTQYF.

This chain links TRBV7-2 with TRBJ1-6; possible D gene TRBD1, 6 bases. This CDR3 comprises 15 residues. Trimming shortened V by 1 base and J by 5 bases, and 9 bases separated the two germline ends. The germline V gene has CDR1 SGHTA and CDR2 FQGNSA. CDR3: CASSLVGTNNSPLHF. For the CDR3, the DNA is TGTGCCAGCAGCTTAGTAGGGACAAATAATTCACCCCTCCACTTT.

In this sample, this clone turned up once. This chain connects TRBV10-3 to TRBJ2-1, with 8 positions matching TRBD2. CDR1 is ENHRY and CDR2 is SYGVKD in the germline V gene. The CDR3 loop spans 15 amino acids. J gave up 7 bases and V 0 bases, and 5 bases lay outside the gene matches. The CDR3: CAISESREAGNEQFF. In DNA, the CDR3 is TGTGCCATCAGTGAGTCGCGGGAGGCCGGTAATGAGCAGTTCTTC.

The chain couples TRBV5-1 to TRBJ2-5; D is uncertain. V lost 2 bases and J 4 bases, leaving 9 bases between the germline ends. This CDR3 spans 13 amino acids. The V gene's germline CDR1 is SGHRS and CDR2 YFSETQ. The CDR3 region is CASSFLAGETQYF. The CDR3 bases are TGCGCCAGCAGCTTCCTCGCAGGAGAGACCCAGTACTTC.

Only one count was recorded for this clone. For the CDR3, the DNA is TGCGCCAGCAGTCCAAACAGGGCCGCGAACACCGGGGAGCTGTTTTTT. This codes for CASSPNRAANTGELFF. The chain recombines TRBV5-1 with TRBJ2-2; D might be TRBD1 (6 bases). CDR3 length: 16 residues. Germline CDR1 reads SGHRS; CDR2 reads YFSETQ. V lost 5 bases, J lost 0 bases, and 14 bases lay in between.

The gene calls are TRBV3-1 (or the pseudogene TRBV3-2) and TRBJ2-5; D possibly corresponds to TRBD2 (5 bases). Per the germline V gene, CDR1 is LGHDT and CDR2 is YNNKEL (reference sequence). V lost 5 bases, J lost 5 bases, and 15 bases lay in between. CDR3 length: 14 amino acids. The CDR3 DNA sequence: TGTGCCAGCAGCGATCTAGCCATCCGGGAGACCCAGTACTTC. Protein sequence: CASSDLAIRETQYF.

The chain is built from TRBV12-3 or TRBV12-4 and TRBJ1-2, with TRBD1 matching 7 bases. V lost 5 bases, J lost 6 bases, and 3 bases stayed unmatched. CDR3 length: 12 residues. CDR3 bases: TGTGCCAGCAGTAGGGACAGTCATGGCTACACCTTC. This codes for CASSRDSHGYTF.

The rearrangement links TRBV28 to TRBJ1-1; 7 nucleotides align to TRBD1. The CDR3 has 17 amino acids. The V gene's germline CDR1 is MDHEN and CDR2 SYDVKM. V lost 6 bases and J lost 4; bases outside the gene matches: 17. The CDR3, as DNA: TGTGCCAGCAGAAATGGCAGGGGGTTTGATAAGGGCACTGAAGCTTTCTTT. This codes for CASRNGRGFDKGTEAFF.

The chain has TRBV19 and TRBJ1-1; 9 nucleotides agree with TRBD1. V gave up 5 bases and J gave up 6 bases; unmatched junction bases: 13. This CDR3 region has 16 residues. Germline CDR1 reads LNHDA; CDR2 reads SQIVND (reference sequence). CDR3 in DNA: TGTGCCAGTAGTTGGGGACAGGGCCTTAAGGAGGCTGAAGCTTTCTTT. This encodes CASSWGQGLKEAEAFF.

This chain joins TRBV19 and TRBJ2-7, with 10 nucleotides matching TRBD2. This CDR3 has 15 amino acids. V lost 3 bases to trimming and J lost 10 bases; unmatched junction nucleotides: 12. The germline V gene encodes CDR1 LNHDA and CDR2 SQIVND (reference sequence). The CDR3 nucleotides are TGTGCCAGTAGTATCAACCGCCTAGCGGGAGCCCCCCAGTACTTC. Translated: CASSINRLAGAPQYF.

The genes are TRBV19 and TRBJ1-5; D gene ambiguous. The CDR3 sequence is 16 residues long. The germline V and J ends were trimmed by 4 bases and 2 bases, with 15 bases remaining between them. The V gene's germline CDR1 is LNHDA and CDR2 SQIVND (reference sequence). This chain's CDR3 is CASSNGRPGGNQPQHF. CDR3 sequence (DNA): TGTGCCAGTAGTAACGGACGGCCCGGGGGCAATCAGCCCCAGCATTTT.

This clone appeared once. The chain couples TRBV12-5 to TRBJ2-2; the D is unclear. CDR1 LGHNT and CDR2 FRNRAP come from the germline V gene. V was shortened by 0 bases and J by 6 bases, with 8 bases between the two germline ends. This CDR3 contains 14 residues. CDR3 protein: CASGLVPGSGELFF. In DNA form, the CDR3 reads TGTGCTAGTGGTTTGGTACCAGGTTCCGGGGAGCTGTTTTTT.